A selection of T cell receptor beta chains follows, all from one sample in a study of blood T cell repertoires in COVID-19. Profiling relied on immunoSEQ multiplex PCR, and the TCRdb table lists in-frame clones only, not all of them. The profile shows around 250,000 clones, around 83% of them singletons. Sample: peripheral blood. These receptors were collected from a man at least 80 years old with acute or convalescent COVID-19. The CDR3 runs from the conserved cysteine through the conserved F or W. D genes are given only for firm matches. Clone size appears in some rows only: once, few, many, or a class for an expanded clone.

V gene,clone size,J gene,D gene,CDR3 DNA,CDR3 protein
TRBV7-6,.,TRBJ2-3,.,TGTGCCAGCAGCTTGGTTCAACAGGGTTTTATTGCAGATACGCAGTATTTT,CASSLVQQGFIADTQYF
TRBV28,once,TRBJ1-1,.,TGTGCCAGCAGTCTCCGCCACACCGGGGTGAACACTGAAGCTTTCTTT,CASSLRHTGVNTEAFF
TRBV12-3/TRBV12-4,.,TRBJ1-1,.,TGTGCCAGCGGCAATGGGGGGGAAGCTTTCTTT,CASGNGGEAFF
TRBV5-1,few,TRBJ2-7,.,TGCGCCAGCAGCTTGGAACAGTCCTACGAGCAGTACTTC,CASSLEQSYEQYF
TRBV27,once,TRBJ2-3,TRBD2,TGTGCCAGCAGTCCCAGGACTAGCGGGAGAGATACGCAGTATTTT,CASSPRTSGRDTQYF
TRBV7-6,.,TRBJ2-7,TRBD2,TGTGCCAGCAGCTTAGCCGATGGACTAGCGGGGGGCAGCTCCTACGAGCAGTACTTC,CASSLADGLAGGSSYEQYF
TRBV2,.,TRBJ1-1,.,TGTGCCAGCAGGGGAGAGCGGAACACTGAAGCTTTCTTT,CASRGERNTEAFF
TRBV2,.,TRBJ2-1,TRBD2,TGTGCCAGCAGCCCCGTGAGCGGGGGGGCCGGAAATGAGCAGTTCTTC,CASSPVSGGAGNEQFF
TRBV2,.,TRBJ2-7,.,TGTGCCAGCAGCCCCCAGGGCGTCTCTTACGAGCAGTACTTC,CASSPQGVSYEQYF
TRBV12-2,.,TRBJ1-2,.,TGTGCAAGTCGCTTAAGGGACAGTCGGAACTACACCTTC,CASRLRDSRNYTF
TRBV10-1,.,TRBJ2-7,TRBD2,TGCGCCAGCAGTGGGTTCGGACTAGCGGGACAATACGAGCAGTACTTC,CASSGFGLAGQYEQYF
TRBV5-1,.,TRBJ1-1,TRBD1,TGCGCCAGCTCGAGCGGGACAGGGCTCACTGAAGCTTTCTTT,CASSSGTGLTEAFF
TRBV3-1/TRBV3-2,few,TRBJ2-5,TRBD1,TGTGCCAGCAGCCGTAGAACGGCGGACAGGGCAAGGGTGGCCCAGTACTTC,CASSRRTADRARVAQYF
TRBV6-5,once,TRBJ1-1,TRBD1,TGTGCCAGCAGTTACTCCACGAGGGGGCAGAACACTGAAGCTTTCTTT,CASSYSTRGQNTEAFF
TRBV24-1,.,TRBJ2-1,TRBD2,TGTGCCACCAGCTCCGGGGGTCGGGAGGGCAATGAGCAGTTCTTC,CATSSGGREGNEQFF
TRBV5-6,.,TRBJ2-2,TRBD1,TGTGCCAGCAGCAGGGGACAGCGTCTGAACACCGGGGAGCTGTTTTTT,CASSRGQRLNTGELFF
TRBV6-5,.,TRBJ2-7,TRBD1,TGTGCCAGCAATCCCTCGGGACAGACCTACGAGCAGTACTTC,CASNPSGQTYEQYF
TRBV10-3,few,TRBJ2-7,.,TGTGCCATCAGTGATGGACAGACCTACGAGCAGTACTTC,CAISDGQTYEQYF
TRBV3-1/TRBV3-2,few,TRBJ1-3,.,TGTGCCAGCGCTTGGACTTACTCTGGAAACACCATATATTTT,CASAWTYSGNTIYF
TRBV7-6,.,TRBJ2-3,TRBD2,TGTGCCAGCAGCTTACCCCCTGGGGGGGGGAGGAGGGATACGCAGTATTTT,CASSLPPGGGRRDTQYF
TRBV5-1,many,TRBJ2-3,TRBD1,TGCGCCAGCAGCGGGACAGGGGGCCCAAATACGCAGTATTTT,CASSGTGGPNTQYF
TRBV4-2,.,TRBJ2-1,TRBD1,TGTGCCAGCAGCCACAACACAGGGGGCAGCTACAATGAGCAGTTCTTC,CASSHNTGGSYNEQFF
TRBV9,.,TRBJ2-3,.,TGTGCCAGCAGCGTAGAGGGGATAGATACGCAGTATTTT,CASSVEGIDTQYF
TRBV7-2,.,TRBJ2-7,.,TGTGCCAGCAGCTCTACCCAGGTGGAGCAGTACTTC,CASSSTQVEQYF
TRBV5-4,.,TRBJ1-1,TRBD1,TGTGCCACCGGGGACAGGGAGAACACTGAAGCTTTCTTT,CATGDRENTEAFF
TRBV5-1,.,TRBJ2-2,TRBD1,TGCGCCAGCAGCGCACTCTCGGGACAGGGTAACACCGGGGAGCTGTTTTTT,CASSALSGQGNTGELFF
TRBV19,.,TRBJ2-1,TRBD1,TGTGCCAGTAGTATAGGGACAGGGGGCAATGAGCAGTTCTTC,CASSIGTGGNEQFF
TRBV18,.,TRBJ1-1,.,TGTGCCAGCTCACCCATGGGGCTGGACACTGAAGCTTTCTTT,CASSPMGLDTEAFF